The 22 T cell receptor beta chains reported below all come from one sample, sequenced in a study of Graves' ophthalmopathy and Graves' hyperthyroidism. From RNA, the CDR3 regions of TCR beta chains were amplified and sequenced. RT-PCR in the first round used HTBI primers; a second-round multiplex PCR followed. TCRdb used MiXCR to reprocess the multiplex PCR reads, holding one entry per CDR3 protein. The profile shows 45,000 to 60,000 distinct CDR3 sequences, approximately 50% of them singletons. The sample was peripheral blood. These receptors came from an adult woman with Graves' ophthalmopathy.

The genes are TRBV5-1 and TRBJ1-2; D remains unclear. With 2 bases removed from V and 8 bases from J, the gap between germline ends came to 10 bases. The CDR3 extends over 12 amino acids. Germline assignment: CDR1 SGHRS and CDR2 YFSETQ. Here the CDR3 reads CASSFREGGYTF. DNA for the CDR3: TGCGCCAGCAGCTTCCGGGAGGGAGGCTACACCTTC.

This clonotype was picked up many times. The chain has TRBV4-2 and TRBJ2-1; D perhaps matches TRBD1 (5 bases). Trimming cost V 0 bases and J 6 bases, with 9 bases left between them. Germline V gene sequence: CDR1 LGHNA, CDR2 YNFKEQ. The CDR3 consists of 14 residues. DNA of the CDR3: TGTGCCAGCAGCCAAGATGCAGGGTCCAATGAGCAGTTCTTC. Its protein is CASSQDAGSNEQFF.

The genes are TRBV2 and TRBJ2-1; tentative D call: TRBD2 (5 bases). This CDR3 has 18 amino acids. V dropped 10 bases and J dropped 7 bases, with 32 bases sitting between them. The germline V gene encodes CDR1 SNHLY and CDR2 FYNNEI. The CDR3 sequence is CAIRRTRRKLGKGNEQFF. In nucleotides, the CDR3 is TGTGCCATACGCCGGACCAGGAGGAAATTGGGCAAAGGGAATGAGCAGTTCTTC.

About this clonotype itself: This likely comes from a read error, as the CDR3 has no conserved phenylalanine or tryptophan at its end. This chain connects TRBV5-5 to TRBJ2-3, with D tentatively TRBD2 (6 bases). Germline V CDR1 and CDR2: SGHKS, YYEKEE (reference sequence). The CDR3 sequence is 15 residues long. The chain's CDR3 is CTSSQEGPGGDTQYL. DNA for the CDR3: TGTACCAGCAGCCAAGAGGGACCCGGGGGAGATACGCAGTATCTT.

This clonotype was recorded a few times. CDR3 sequence: CASSQRATGELFF. In nucleotides, the CDR3 is TGTGCCAGCAGCCAGAGGGCGACCGGGGAGCTGTTTTTT. The V gene is TRBV7-2, the J gene TRBJ2-2; tentatively, D is TRBD2 (5 bases). Per germline, CDR1 SGHTA and CDR2 FQGNSA. The CDR3 has 13 amino acids. Trimming stripped 5 bases from V and 5 bases from J, with 9 bases between.

The chain joins TRBV7-8 to TRBJ2-3; D is undetermined. Trimming removed 7 bases from V and 14 bases from J, with 10 bases in between. This CDR3 has 9 residues. CDR1 and CDR2 (germline): SGHVS, FQNEAQ. The CDR3 DNA follows: TGTGCCAGCACGCCTCGAGGGTATTTT. Amino acid sequence: CASTPRGYF.

This clonotype was seen repeatedly, ten times or more. The V call is TRBV19, the J call TRBJ1-5, with 12 bases aligning to TRBD1. The CDR3 covers 15 residues. V was pared by 5 bases and J by 3 bases, with 2 bases of the junction left unmatched. Germline V gives CDR1 LNHDA, CDR2 SQIVND (reference sequence). The CDR3 region has the DNA TGTGCCAGTAGTGGGACAGGGGGCAACAATCAGCCCCAGCATTTT. Protein product: CASSGTGGNNQPQHF.

There are many counts of this clonotype. The V and J genes are TRBV20-1 and TRBJ1-1, with D unclear. The germline CDR1 and CDR2 sequences are DFQATT and SNEGSKA (reference sequence). The length of the CDR3 is 11 residues. Trimming took 5 bases from V and 4 from J, leaving 8 bases between them. CDR3 in DNA: TGCAGTGCTCCCCGGGGCACTGAAGCTTTCTTT. Encoded protein: CSAPRGTEAFF.

This clonotype was observed at least ten times. The V call is TRBV6-5, the J call TRBJ2-5, with 7 bases that match TRBD2. The V segment lost 6 bases and the J segment 5 bases; nucleotides outside the gene matches: 6. Germline CDR1 reads MNHEY; CDR2 reads SVGAGI. The CDR3 runs 13 residues. The CDR3 spells CASSWGGGETQYF. The CDR3 coding sequence is TGTGCCAGCAGCTGGGGGGGGGGTGAGACCCAGTACTTC.

The chain recombines TRBV20-1 with TRBJ2-5; D ambiguous. The CDR3 totals 14 residues. CDR1 DFQATT and CDR2 SNEGSKA come from the germline V gene (reference sequence). Trimming pared 0 bases from V and 2 bases from J, leaving 10 bases between. CDR3 bases: TGCAGTGCTAGAGAGTCACGGTGGCAAGAGACCCAGTACTTC. It specifies CSARESRWQETQYF.

The rearrangement joins TRBV2 to TRBJ1-2, with 9 bases identical to TRBD1. V lost 1 base and J lost 4; bases outside the gene matches: 1. The CDR3 spans 14 residues. Germline V gene lookup returns CDR1 SNHLY and CDR2 FYNNEI. The DNA of the CDR3 is TGTGCCAGCAGTGAAGGGACAGGGGCCTATGGCTACACCTTC. Protein sequence: CASSEGTGAYGYTF.

The sample holds many counts of this clonotype. This sequence joins TRBV12-3 or TRBV12-4 and TRBJ1-5, with D uncertain. Trimming removed 4 bases at V and 3 bases at J, with 7 bases between. The CDR3 is made up of 13 amino acids. The CDR3, as DNA: TGTGCCAGCAGTTGGCAGTTCAATCAGCCCCAGCATTTT. Its translation is CASSWQFNQPQHF.

At least ten counts were recorded for this clonotype. V is TRBV30 and J is TRBJ2-7; D is undetermined. The germline gives CDR1 GTSNPN, CDR2 SVGIG (reference sequence). Trimming stripped 5 bases from V and 5 bases from J, with 13 bases between. This CDR3 has 12 residues. The CDR3 bases are TGTGCCTGGGCGCCCGAGCTTAACGAGCAGTACTTC. Its translation: CAWAPELNEQYF.

In its sample, this clonotype is medium-sized. The chain joins TRBV29-1 to TRBJ2-1, with D uncertain. CDR1 and CDR2 from the germline V gene are SQVTM and ANQGSEA. V lost 4 bases and J lost 6, with 16 bases in between. CDR3 size: 14 residues. The CDR3: CSVVPLEVGNEQFF. The DNA for the CDR3 is TGCAGCGTTGTACCCCTAGAAGTAGGCAATGAGCAGTTCTTC.

This clonotype was found many times. The rearrangement joins TRBV29-1 to TRBJ1-1; TRBD1 is a possible D gene (5 bases). CDR3 size: 14 residues. CDR1 is SQVTM, CDR2 ANQGSEA, per germline. V was trimmed by 5 bases and J by 0 bases, leaving 13 bases between them. CDR3 sequence (DNA): TGCAGCGTTAAAACGGACAAAATGAACACTGAAGCTTTCTTT. Amino acid sequence: CSVKTDKMNTEAFF.

Details on this clonotype: A much larger clone sits a single nucleotide away, making a read error possible. It is likely a read error, because the conserved phenylalanine at the end of the CDR3 is missing. This chain uses TRBV6-5 with TRBJ2-3, with unresolved D. CDR1 is MNHEY, CDR2 SVGAGI, per germline. The CDR3 has 12 residues. V was trimmed by 4 bases and J by 6 bases, leaving 8 bases between them. The CDR3 bases are TGTGCCAGCAGTTTAAACCAGGATACGCAGTATTAT. Encoded protein: CASSLNQDTQYY.

This clonotype has a count of ten or more. This chain uses TRBV4-2 with TRBJ2-1; 9 nucleotides agree with TRBD1. From germline, CDR1 is LGHNA and CDR2 YNFKEQ. CDR3 size: 15 residues. With 3 bases clipped from V and 2 bases from J, the junction kept 2 bases outside the gene matches. This chain's CDR3 is CASSHGQGPYNEQFF. CDR3 DNA sequence: TGTGCCAGCAGCCACGGACAGGGGCCCTACAATGAGCAGTTCTTC.

This rearrangement joins TRBV20-1 to TRBJ2-3; no clear D. Trimming removed 1 base at V and 5 bases at J, with 13 bases between. The CDR3 totals 14 residues. In germline, CDR1 is DFQATT, CDR2 SNEGSKA (reference sequence). The CDR3, as DNA: TGCAGTGCTAGAGCCCCCTCTTTGGAAGATACGCAGTATTTT. As protein: CSARAPSLEDTQYF.

To note about this clonotype: The junction departs from the called germline gene at one end, perhaps through a read error. V usage is TRBV18 and J usage is TRBJ2-7; possibly TRBD1 for D (5 bases). The CDR3 covers 13 residues. The V gene's germline CDR1 is KGHSH and CDR2 LQKENI. CDR3 DNA sequence: TGTGCCAGCTCACCACCTCAGGGTGCGGAGCGGTACTTC. This gives the protein CASSPPQGAERYF.

About this clonotype: The CDR3 ends on some other residue instead of the conserved phenylalanine or tryptophan, so this is likely a read error. The rearrangement joins TRBV3-1 to TRBJ2-3; D remains ambiguous. V lost 3 bases and J 0 bases, leaving 4 bases between the germline ends. The CDR3 extends over 13 amino acids. In germline, CDR1 is LGHDT, CDR2 YNNKEL (reference sequence). The chain's CDR3 is CASSHGSTDTQYC. The CDR3 DNA sequence: TGTGCCAGCAGCCACGGTAGCACAGATACGCAGTATTGT.

There are many counts of this clonotype. V usage is TRBV4-3 and J usage is TRBJ2-6; 7 nucleotides line up with TRBD1. Germline V gives CDR1 LGHNA, CDR2 YSLEER. The CDR3 sequence is 16 residues long. The J segment lost 2 bases and the V segment lost 0 bases, leaving 1 base of the junction unmatched. CDR3 sequence reads: CASSQDQGAGANVLTF. In nucleotides, the CDR3 is TGCGCCAGCAGCCAAGATCAGGGGGCTGGGGCCAACGTCCTGACTTTC.

This clonotype was recorded many times. The V gene is TRBV10-1, the J gene TRBJ2-3; TRBD1 agrees at 7 bases. V was pared by 5 bases and J by 5 bases, with 7 bases of the junction left unmatched. Germline CDR1 and CDR2: WNHNN and SYGVQD (reference sequence). This CDR3 is 14 amino acids long. CDR3 sequence (DNA): TGCGCCAGCAGTCCAGGGGGTCGTGGAGATACGCAGTATTTT. This codes for CASSPGGRGDTQYF.